This T cell receptor beta chain was obtained from a study of blood T cell repertoires in COVID-19. In the study overall: The study drew acute and convalescent COVID-19 samples from the United States, Italy and Spain. Nucleic acid was either cDNA or gDNA, and it came from T cells, B-cell-depleted T cells, or PBMCs.

Per the original data handling: Reference gene primer amplification in the assay estimated nucleated cell counts. Only in-frame clones appear in the TCRdb table, and some are missing; sequencing was by immunoSEQ multiplex PCR. V and J calls and clone size are copied from that table; D and trimming were computed from the DNA. This table has some 180,000 clones, about 75% appearing once. With 5 bases removed from V and 0 bases from J, the gap between germline ends came to 14 bases. The CDR3 covers 15 residues. Germline V gene lookup returns CDR1 LNHDA and CDR2 SQIVND (reference sequence). The V gene is TRBV19, the J gene TRBJ2-7; maybe TRBD2 (6 bases). This TCR came from a woman between 45 and 60 years old with active or convalescent COVID-19. Material for sequencing was peripheral blood. The DNA of the CDR3 is TGTGCCAGTAGTGTCCCCCGGGGGAGCTCCTACGAGCAGTACTTC. Translating gives CASSVPRGSSYEQYF.